Sequencing of this T cell receptor (beta chain) was carried out in a study of human T cells and chemical hapten exposure. Each CDR3 protein is one row after TCRdb ran MiXCR on the RACE reads. In the table there are about 380,000 distinct CDR3 sequences, roughly 6.3% of which are singletons. Ten or more counts support this clonotype. V lost 3 bases to trimming and J lost 4 bases, with 15 bases between them. This CDR3 has 14 amino acids. CDR1 is SQVTM, CDR2 ANQGSEA, per germline. Described time point: patch test 2, 6 weeks after DPC sensitization. This sample's treatment: therapeutic diphenylcyclopropenone sensitization with weekly scalp DPC.

The source material was whole blood, sampled in connection with sensitization to the hapten diphenylcyclopropenone (DPC). The TCR was taken from a woman between 18 and 29 years old with alopecia areata. Some clones in this sample may be carry-over from other donors' samples. The V and J genes are TRBV29-1 and TRBJ1-2; no firm D call. CDR3 region: CSVDEAALGYGYTF. The CDR3 DNA reads as TGCAGCGTTGATGAAGCGGCTCTTGGCTATGGCTACACCTTC. The full variable domain, in which reference TRBV29-1 and TRBJ1-2 provide the parts outside the CDR3, is SAVISQKPSRDICQRGTSLTIQCQVDSQVTMMFWYRQQPGQSLTLIATANQGSEATYESGFVIDKFPISRPNLTFSTLTVSNMSPEDSSIYLCSVDEAALGYGYTFGSGTRLTVV.